These 2 T cell receptor beta chains were all obtained from the same sample, sequenced in a study of T cells after yellow fever vaccination. Each CDR3 protein is one row after TCRdb ran MiXCR on the 5' RACE reads. The sample yields about 260,000 distinct CDR3 sequences, under 15% seen once. Here the sequenced sample was CD4+ T cells sorted from PBMCs, taken 45 days after the yellow fever booster vaccination. Receptors were obtained from a man aged 30 to 39 who received the YFV17D yellow fever vaccine.

This chain joins TRBV5-1 and TRBJ1-1; 8 bases line up with TRBD1. J gave up 9 bases and V 0 bases, and 10 bases lay outside the gene matches. This CDR3 region has 15 residues. Germline V CDR1 and CDR2: SGHRS, YFSETQ. The CDR3 is CASSLAGGEASKAFF. The CDR3 DNA follows: TGCGCCAGCAGCTTGGCAGGGGGCGAAGCTTCTAAAGCTTTCTTT. The full variable domain, completed using reference TRBV5-1 and TRBJ1-1, is KAGVTQTPRYLIKTRGQQVTLSCSPISGHRSVSWYQQTPGQGLQFLFEYFSETQRNKGNFPGRFSGRQFSNSRSEMNVSTLELGDSALYLCASSLAGGEASKAFFGQGTRLTVV.

The chain employs TRBV12-3 or TRBV12-4 and TRBJ2-3, with 7 bases lining up with TRBD1. CDR3 size: 16 residues. V dropped 5 bases and J dropped 0; count of bases not matched to a gene: 8. CDR3 nucleotide sequence: TGTGCCAGCAGTCTCCAAATGACAGGGAGCACAGATACGCAGTATTTT. Translating it yields CASSLQMTGSTDTQYF.